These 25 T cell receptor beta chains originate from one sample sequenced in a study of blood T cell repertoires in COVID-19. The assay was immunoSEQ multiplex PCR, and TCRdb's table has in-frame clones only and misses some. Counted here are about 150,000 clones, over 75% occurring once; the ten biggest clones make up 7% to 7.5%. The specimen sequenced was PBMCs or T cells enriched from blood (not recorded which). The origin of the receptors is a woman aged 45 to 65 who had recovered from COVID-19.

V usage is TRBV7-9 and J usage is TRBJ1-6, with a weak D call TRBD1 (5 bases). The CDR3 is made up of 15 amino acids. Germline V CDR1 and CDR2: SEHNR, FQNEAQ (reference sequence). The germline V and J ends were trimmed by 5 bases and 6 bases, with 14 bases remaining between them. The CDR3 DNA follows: TGTGCCAGCAGCCCCTTGGGGGACTCTAATTCACCCCTCCACTTT. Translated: CASSPLGDSNSPLHF.

The CDR3: CASSPQGGYSPLHF. The CDR3 region has the DNA TGTGCCAGCAGCCCCCAGGGAGGGTATTCACCCCTCCACTTT. This chain joins TRBV7-9 and TRBJ1-6; tentatively, D is TRBD1 (5 bases). This CDR3 comprises 14 residues. Trimming removed 5 bases from V and 8 bases from J, with 13 bases in between. CDR1 SEHNR and CDR2 FQNEAQ come from the germline V gene (reference sequence).

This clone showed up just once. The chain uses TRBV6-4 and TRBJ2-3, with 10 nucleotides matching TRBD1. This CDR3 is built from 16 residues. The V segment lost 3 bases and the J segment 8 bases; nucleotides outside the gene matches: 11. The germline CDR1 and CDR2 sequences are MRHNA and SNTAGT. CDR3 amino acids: CASSELGQGGSATQYF. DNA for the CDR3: TGTGCCAGCAGTGAGCTAGGACAGGGGGGTTCCGCTACGCAGTATTTT.

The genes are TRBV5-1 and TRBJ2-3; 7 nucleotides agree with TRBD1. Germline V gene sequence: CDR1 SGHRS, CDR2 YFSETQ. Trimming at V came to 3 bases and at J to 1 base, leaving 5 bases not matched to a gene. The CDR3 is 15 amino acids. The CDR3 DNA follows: TGCGCCAGCAGCTCCAGGGGGTCTGGCACAGATACGCAGTATTTT. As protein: CASSSRGSGTDTQYF.

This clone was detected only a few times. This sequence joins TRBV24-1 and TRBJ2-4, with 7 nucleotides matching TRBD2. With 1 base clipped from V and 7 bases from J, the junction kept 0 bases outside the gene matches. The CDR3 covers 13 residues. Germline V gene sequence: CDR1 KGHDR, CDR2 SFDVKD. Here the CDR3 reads CATSDFGGNIQYF. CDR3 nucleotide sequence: TGTGCCACCAGTGATTTCGGGGGGAACATTCAGTACTTC.

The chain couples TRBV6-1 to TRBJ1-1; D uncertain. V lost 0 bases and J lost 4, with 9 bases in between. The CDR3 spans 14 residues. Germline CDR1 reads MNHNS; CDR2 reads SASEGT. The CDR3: CASSEATSGTEAFF. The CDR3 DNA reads TGTGCCAGCAGTGAAGCTACAAGCGGCACTGAAGCTTTCTTT.

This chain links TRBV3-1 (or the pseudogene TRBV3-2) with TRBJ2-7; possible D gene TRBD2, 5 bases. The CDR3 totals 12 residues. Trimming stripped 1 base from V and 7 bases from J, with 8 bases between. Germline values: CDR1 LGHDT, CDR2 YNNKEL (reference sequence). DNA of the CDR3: TGTGCCAGCAGCCAAGGGAGGCGAGAGCAGTACTTC. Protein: CASSQGRREQYF.

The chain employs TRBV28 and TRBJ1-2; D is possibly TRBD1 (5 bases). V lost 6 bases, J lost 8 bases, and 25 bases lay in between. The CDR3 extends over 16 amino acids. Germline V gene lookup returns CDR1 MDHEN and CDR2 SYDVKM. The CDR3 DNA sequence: TGTGCCAGCAGACCAGGCCCGACACGGGGGGTGGGAGGCTACACCTTC. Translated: CASRPGPTRGVGGYTF.

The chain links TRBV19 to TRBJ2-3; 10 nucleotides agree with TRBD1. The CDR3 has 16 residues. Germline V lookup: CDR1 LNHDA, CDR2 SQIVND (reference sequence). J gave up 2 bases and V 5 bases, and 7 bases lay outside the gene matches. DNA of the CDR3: TGTGCCAGTAGTCCTGACAGGGGGCGCCCCACAGATACGCAGTATTTT. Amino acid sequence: CASSPDRGRPTDTQYF. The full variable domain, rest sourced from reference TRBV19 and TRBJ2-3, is DGGITQSPKYLFRKEGQNVTLSCEQNLNHDAMYWYRQDPGQGLRLIYYSQIVNDFQKGDIAEGYSVSREKKESFPLTVTSAQKNPTAFYLCASSPDRGRPTDTQYFGPGTRLTVL.

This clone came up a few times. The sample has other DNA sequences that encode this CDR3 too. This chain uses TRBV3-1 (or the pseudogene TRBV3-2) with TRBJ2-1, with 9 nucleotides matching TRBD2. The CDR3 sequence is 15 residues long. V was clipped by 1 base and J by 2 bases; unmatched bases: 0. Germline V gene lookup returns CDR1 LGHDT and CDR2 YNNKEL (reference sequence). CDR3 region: CASSQASGAYNEQFF. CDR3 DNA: TGTGCCAGCAGCCAAGCTAGCGGGGCCTACAATGAGCAGTTCTTC.

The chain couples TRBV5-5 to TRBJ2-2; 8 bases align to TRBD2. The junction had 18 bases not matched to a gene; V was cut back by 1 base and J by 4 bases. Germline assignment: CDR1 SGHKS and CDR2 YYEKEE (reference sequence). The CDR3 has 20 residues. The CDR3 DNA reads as TGTGCCAGCAGCTTGAAGTTGACAGCCCGACTAGCGTGGGGCACCGGGGAGCTGTTTTTT. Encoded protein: CASSLKLTARLAWGTGELFF.

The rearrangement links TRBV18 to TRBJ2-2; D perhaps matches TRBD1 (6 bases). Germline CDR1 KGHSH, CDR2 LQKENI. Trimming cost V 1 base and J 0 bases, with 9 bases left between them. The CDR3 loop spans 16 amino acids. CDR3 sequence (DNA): TGTGCCAGCTCACCACAAGCAGGGGCGAACACCGGGGAGCTGTTTTTT. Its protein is CASSPQAGANTGELFF.

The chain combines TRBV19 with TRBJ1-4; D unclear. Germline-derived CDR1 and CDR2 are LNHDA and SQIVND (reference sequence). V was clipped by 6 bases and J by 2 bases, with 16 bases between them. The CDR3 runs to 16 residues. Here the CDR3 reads CASSSGWAPTNEKLFF. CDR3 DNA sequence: TGTGCCAGTAGCTCTGGGTGGGCTCCGACTAATGAAAAACTGTTTTTT.

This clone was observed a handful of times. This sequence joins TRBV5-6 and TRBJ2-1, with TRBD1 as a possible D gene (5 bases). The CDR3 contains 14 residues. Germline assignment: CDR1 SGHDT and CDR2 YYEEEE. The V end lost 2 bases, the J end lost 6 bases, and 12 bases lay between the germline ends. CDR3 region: CASSFNSGLNEQFF. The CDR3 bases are TGTGCCAGCAGCTTCAATTCAGGGCTCAATGAGCAGTTCTTC.

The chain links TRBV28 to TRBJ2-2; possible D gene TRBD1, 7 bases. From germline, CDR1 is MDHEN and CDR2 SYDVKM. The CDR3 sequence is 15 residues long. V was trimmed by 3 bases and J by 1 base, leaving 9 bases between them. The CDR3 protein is CASSFQGGNTGELFF. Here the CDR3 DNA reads TGTGCCAGCAGTTTTCAGGGGGGGAACACCGGGGAGCTGTTTTTT.

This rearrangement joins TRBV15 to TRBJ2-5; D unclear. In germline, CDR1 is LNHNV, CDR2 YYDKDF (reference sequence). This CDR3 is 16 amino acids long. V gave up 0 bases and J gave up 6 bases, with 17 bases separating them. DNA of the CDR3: TGTGCCACCAGCAGAGAGGGCCTGCCTGTGGGTAAGACCCAGTACTTC. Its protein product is CATSREGLPVGKTQYF.

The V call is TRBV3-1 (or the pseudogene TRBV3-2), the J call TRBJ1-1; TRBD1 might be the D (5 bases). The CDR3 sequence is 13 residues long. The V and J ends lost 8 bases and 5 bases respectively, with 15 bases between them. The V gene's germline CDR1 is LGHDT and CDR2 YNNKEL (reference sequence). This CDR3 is CASRSQGRTEAFF. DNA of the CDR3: TGTGCCAGCCGGTCTCAGGGTCGGACTGAAGCTTTCTTT.

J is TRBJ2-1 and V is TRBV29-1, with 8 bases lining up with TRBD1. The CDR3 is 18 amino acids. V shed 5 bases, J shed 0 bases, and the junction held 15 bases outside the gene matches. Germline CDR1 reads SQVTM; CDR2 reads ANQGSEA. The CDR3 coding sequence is TGCAGCGTTACAGGGGGGACGGTTACAGGGAGCTCCTACAATGAGCAGTTCTTC. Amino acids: CSVTGGTVTGSSYNEQFF.

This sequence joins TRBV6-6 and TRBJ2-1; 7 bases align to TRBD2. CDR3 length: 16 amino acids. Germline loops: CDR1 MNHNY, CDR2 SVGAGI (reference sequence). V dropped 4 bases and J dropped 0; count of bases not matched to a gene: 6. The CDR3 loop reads CASSSPVAGSYNEQFF. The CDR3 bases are TGTGCCAGCAGTTCGCCCGTAGCGGGCTCCTACAATGAGCAGTTCTTC.

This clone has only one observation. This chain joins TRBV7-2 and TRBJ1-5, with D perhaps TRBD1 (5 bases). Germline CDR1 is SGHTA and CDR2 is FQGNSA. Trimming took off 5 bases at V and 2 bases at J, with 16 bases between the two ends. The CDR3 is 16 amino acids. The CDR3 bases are TGTGCCAGCAGCACAATAGGGGTCATGGGCAATCAGCCCCAGCATTTT. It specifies CASSTIGVMGNQPQHF.

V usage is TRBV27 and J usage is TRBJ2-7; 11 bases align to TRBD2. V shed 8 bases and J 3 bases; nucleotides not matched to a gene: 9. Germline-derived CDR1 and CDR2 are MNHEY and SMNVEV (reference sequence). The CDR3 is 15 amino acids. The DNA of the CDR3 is TGTGCCAGCCGCCCGGGGACTAGCGGTTTCTACGAGCAGTACTTC. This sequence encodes CASRPGTSGFYEQYF.

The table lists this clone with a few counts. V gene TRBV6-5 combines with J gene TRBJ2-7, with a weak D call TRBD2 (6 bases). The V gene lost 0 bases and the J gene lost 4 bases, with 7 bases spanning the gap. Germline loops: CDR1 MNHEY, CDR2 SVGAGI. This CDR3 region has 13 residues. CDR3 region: CASSYSAGYEQYF. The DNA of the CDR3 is TGTGCCAGCAGTTACTCGGCGGGGTACGAGCAGTACTTC.

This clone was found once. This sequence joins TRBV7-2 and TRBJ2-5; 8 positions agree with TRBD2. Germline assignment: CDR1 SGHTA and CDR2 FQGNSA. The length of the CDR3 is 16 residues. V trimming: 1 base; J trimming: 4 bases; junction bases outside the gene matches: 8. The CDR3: CASSLVVMSGRETQYF. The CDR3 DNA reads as TGTGCCAGCAGCTTAGTCGTGATGAGCGGGAGAGAGACCCAGTACTTC.

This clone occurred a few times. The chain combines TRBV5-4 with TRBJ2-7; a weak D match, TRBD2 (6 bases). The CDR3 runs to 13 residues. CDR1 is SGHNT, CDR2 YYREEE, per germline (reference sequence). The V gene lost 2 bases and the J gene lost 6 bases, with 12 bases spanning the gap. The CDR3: CASSFRGRIEQYF. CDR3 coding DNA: TGTGCCAGCAGCTTTCGGGGGAGGATCGAGCAGTACTTC.

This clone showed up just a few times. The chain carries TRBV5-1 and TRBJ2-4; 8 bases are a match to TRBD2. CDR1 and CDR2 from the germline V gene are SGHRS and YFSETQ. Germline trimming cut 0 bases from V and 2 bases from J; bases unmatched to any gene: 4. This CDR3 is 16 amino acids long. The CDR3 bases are TGCGCCAGCAGCTTGGCGACTAGCGCGTCCAAAAACATTCAGTACTTC. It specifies CASSLATSASKNIQYF.